The 22 T cell receptor beta chains in this list originate from one sample, sequenced in a study of CD8 T cells in ankylosing spondylitis. A single record per CDR3 protein comes from TCRdb applying MiXCR to the 5' RACE reads. Found here are 200,000 or so distinct CDR3 sequences, about 20% of them singletons; the top ten hold approximately 4.3%. Sequences were obtained from blood, either unsorted or a sorted T cell fraction (not recorded which). These receptors came from a male donor aged 5 to 29 with ankylosing spondylitis or in good health (not recorded which).

About this clonotype: Without the conserved terminal phenylalanine or tryptophan, this CDR3 likely stems from a read error. This chain links TRBV12-3 or TRBV12-4 with TRBJ2-1; 8 nucleotides align to TRBD1. This CDR3 has 12 amino acids. The CDR3 region has the DNA TGTGCTACGCAGGGGGCGGACAATGAGCAGTTCCTC. It specifies CATQGADNEQFL.

The rearrangement links TRBV15 to TRBJ1-5, with D unresolved. The ends were cut back, 5 bases at V and 4 bases at J, with 6 bases in the middle. The CDR3 runs 12 residues. Germline V gene lookup returns CDR1 LNHNV and CDR2 YYDKDF (reference sequence). CDR3 sequence: CATSGINQPQHF. The CDR3 DNA follows: TGTGCCACCAGCGGGATAAATCAGCCCCAGCATTTT. Using reference TRBV15 and TRBJ1-5 for the parts outside the CDR3, the full variable domain is DAMVIQNPRYQVTQFGKPVTLSCSQTLNHNVMYWYQQKSSQAPKLLFHYYDKDFNNEADTPDNFQSRRPNTSFCFLDIRSPGLGDTAMYLCATSGINQPQHFGDGTRLSIL.

This clonotype was recorded at least ten times. This chain links TRBV20-1 with TRBJ2-5; 9 nucleotides agree with TRBD2. Germline V gene lookup returns CDR1 DFQATT and CDR2 SNEGSKA (reference sequence). The CDR3 sequence is 16 residues long. V dropped 1 base and J dropped 5; count of bases not matched to a gene: 11. The CDR3 spells CSARGTSVLKKETQYF. CDR3 DNA sequence: TGCAGTGCTAGAGGGACTAGCGTACTGAAGAAGGAGACCCAGTACTTC.

This clonotype was counted ten times or more. V is TRBV3-1 and J is TRBJ2-1, with unresolved D. CDR1 is LGHDT, CDR2 YNNKEL, per germline (reference sequence). V lost 4 bases to trimming and J lost 12 bases, with 16 bases between them. CDR3 length: 13 residues. CDR3 DNA sequence: TGTGCCAGCAGCCCTACCCCTTTGGGGATGCAGTTCTTC. The encoded protein is CASSPTPLGMQFF.

The rearrangement uses TRBV14 and TRBJ2-5; D call uncertain. The CDR3 spans 10 residues. Deletions cut 8 bases from V and 5 bases from J, with 6 bases between. The germline gives CDR1 SGHDN, CDR2 FVKESK. The CDR3 sequence is CASPGETQYF. CDR3 bases: TGTGCCAGCCCCGGTGAGACCCAGTACTTC.

This clonotype showed up many times. The rearrangement joins TRBV12-3 or TRBV12-4 to TRBJ2-1; D might be TRBD1 (7 bases). Trimming pared 5 bases from V and 12 bases from J, leaving 20 bases between. This CDR3 has 14 residues. The CDR3 nucleotides are TGTGCCAGCAGTGTTCCGAACCAGGGGGGAATGCAGTTCTTC. Protein product: CASSVPNQGGMQFF.

The rearrangement joins TRBV23-1 to TRBJ2-7, with D possibly being TRBD1 (6 bases). TRBV23-1 is reported as an ORF; its role is uncertain. V lost 9 bases, J lost 7 bases, and 22 bases lay in between. The CDR3 runs to 14 residues. CDR3 bases: TGCGCCAGGCCTTGTGGGGGCCTGGTGGGAGAGCAGTACGTC. As protein: CARPCGGLVGEQYV.

This sequence joins TRBV4-3 and TRBJ1-3; D ambiguous. This CDR3 has 15 amino acids. Germline values: CDR1 LGHNA, CDR2 YSLEER. Trimming stripped 3 bases from V and 2 bases from J, with 11 bases between. CDR3 in amino acids: CASSQLVGPGNTIYF. The DNA of the CDR3 is TGCGCCAGCAGCCAGCTGGTGGGTCCTGGAAACACCATATATTTT.

This clonotype was seen repeatedly, ten times or more. The chain recombines TRBV7-9 with TRBJ2-6, with 7 bases aligning to TRBD2. The germline V gene has CDR1 SEHNR and CDR2 FQNEAQ (reference sequence). V lost 8 bases to trimming and J lost 3 bases; unmatched junction nucleotides: 4. This CDR3 has 14 amino acids. This CDR3 is CASASGGGANVLTF. The CDR3 region has the DNA TGTGCCAGCGCTTCGGGGGGTGGGGCCAACGTCCTGACTTTC.

This clonotype occurred many times. V usage is TRBV5-6 and J usage is TRBJ2-5; 8 positions match TRBD2. Germline CDR1 and CDR2: SGHDT and YYEEEE. The CDR3 is 16 amino acids. Losses at the gene ends were 4 bases for V and 4 bases for J; bases not matched to a gene: 12. CDR3 coding DNA: TGTGCCAGCAGCCTATTTCAGGCGGGAGGAAGAGAGACCCAGTACTTC. Translated: CASSLFQAGGRETQYF.

This clonotype showed up many times. The chain links TRBV3-1 to TRBJ2-3, with 14 bases lining up with TRBD2. The CDR3 length is 19 residues. With V trimmed by 1 base and J by 3 bases, 9 bases remained unmatched. Germline loops: CDR1 LGHDT, CDR2 YNNKEL (reference sequence). The CDR3, as DNA: TGTGCCAGCAGCCAAGCCGGGACTAGCGGGAGTATCAGTACAGATACGCAGTATTTT. It yields the protein CASSQAGTSGSISTDTQYF.

This clonotype was picked up many times. The rearrangement joins TRBV27 to TRBJ2-7; D gene ambiguous. The CDR3 has 13 residues. With 0 bases removed from V and 3 bases from J, the gap between germline ends came to 6 bases. Germline V gene data show CDR1 as MNHEY and CDR2 as SMNVEV (reference sequence). Written as DNA, the CDR3 is TGTGCCAGCAGTTTATCGTATGGCTACGAGCAGTACTTC. Translating it yields CASSLSYGYEQYF.

This clonotype was recorded at least ten times. V gene TRBV6-5 combines with J gene TRBJ2-1; D is possibly TRBD2 (6 bases). Looked up from germline, CDR1 is MNHEY and CDR2 is SVGAGI. The CDR3 totals 14 residues. V was clipped by 6 bases and J by 6 bases, with 15 bases between them. The CDR3: CASSSDGGVNEQFF. CDR3 DNA: TGTGCCAGCAGCTCAGACGGGGGAGTCAATGAGCAGTTCTTC.

This clonotype occurred a few times. The V gene is TRBV7-9, the J gene TRBJ2-5; a weak D match, TRBD1 (5 bases). Trimming removed 5 bases from V and 3 bases from J, with 13 bases in between. Germline V CDR1 and CDR2: SEHNR, FQNEAQ (reference sequence). The CDR3 is 14 amino acids. The CDR3 coding sequence is TGTGCCAGCAGCCTTAGCCCCAGGGAAGAGACCCAGTACTTC. Amino acid sequence: CASSLSPREETQYF. Combining the CDR3 with reference TRBV7-9 and TRBJ2-5 gives the whole variable domain DTGVSQNPRHKITKRGQNVTFRCDPISEHNRLYWYRQTLGQGPEFLTYFQNEAQLEKSRLLSDRFSAERPKGSFSTLEIQRTEQGDSAMYLCASSLSPREETQYFGPGTRLLVL.

This clonotype has a count of ten or more. The chain links TRBV4-1 to TRBJ2-6; TRBD1 agrees at 9 bases. This CDR3 is 18 amino acids long. V shed 6 bases and J 1 base; nucleotides not matched to a gene: 10. Germline CDR1 MGHRA, CDR2 YSYEKL. The CDR3 coding sequence is TGCGCCAGCAGATCCAGTCCCGGGACAGGGTCTGGGGCCAACGTCCTGACTTTC. Translating gives CASRSSPGTGSGANVLTF.

The chain employs TRBV30 and TRBJ2-1; D not resolved. The CDR3 is 13 residues long. The germline V gene encodes CDR1 GTSNPN and CDR2 SVGIG (reference sequence). Deletions cut 2 bases from V and 8 bases from J, with 13 bases between. The CDR3 loop is CAWSHQRPHEQFF. Here the CDR3 DNA reads TGTGCCTGGAGTCACCAGAGACCCCATGAGCAGTTCTTC.

This clonotype was recorded at least ten times. The CDR3 loop is CASSLEGGNTEAFF. CDR3 in DNA: TGTGCCAGCAGTTTAGAAGGGGGCAACACTGAAGCTTTCTTT. The chain recombines TRBV12-3 or TRBV12-4 with TRBJ1-1; 7 bases map to TRBD1. With 1 base clipped from V and 2 bases from J, the junction kept 1 base outside the gene matches. The CDR3 is made up of 14 amino acids.

This clonotype was recorded at least ten times. This rearrangement joins TRBV27 to TRBJ2-7; D is unresolved. V dropped 5 bases and J dropped 1 base, with 9 bases sitting between them. The CDR3 has 13 amino acids. Per the germline V gene, CDR1 is MNHEY and CDR2 is SMNVEV (reference sequence). CDR3 nucleotide sequence: TGTGCCAGCAGTCCCCACGGTTCCTACGAGCAGTACGTC. Translation gives CASSPHGSYEQYV.

This clonotype was detected ten times or more. The rearrangement links TRBV10-3 to TRBJ2-3, with 9 bases identical to TRBD2. The CDR3 covers 15 residues. From germline, CDR1 is ENHRY and CDR2 SYGVKD. The V gene end was trimmed by 10 bases and the J gene end by 6 bases; junction bases not matched to a gene: 14. The CDR3 loop is CATGLTREGSDTQYF. CDR3 coding DNA: TGTGCCACAGGCCTCACGCGGGAGGGCTCTGATACGCAGTATTTT.

This clonotype appeared many times. This chain links TRBV28 with TRBJ2-1; TRBD2 agrees at 7 bases. Germline lookup yields CDR1 MDHEN and CDR2 SYDVKM. The CDR3 is made up of 17 amino acids. Trimming at V came to 6 bases and at J to 1 base, leaving 12 bases not matched to a gene. Written as DNA, the CDR3 is TGTGCCAGCAGCAAGGGACTACAGTCTCCTTCCTACAATGAGCAGTTCTTC. Amino acid sequence: CASSKGLQSPSYNEQFF.

This clonotype was observed many times. The genes are TRBV19 and TRBJ2-2; no firm D call. This CDR3 comprises 13 residues. Germline V gene lookup returns CDR1 LNHDA and CDR2 SQIVND (reference sequence). The V end lost 8 bases, the J end lost 4 bases, and 11 bases lay between the germline ends. CDR3 bases: TGTGCCAGTTTCTCCTGGGGCACCGGGGAGCTGTTTTTT. This gives the protein CASFSWGTGELFF.

This clonotype was observed many times. The chain links TRBV29-1 to TRBJ2-7; the D is unclear. The CDR3 sequence is 12 residues long. V lost 4 bases and J 1 base, leaving 8 bases between the germline ends. Germline CDR1 reads SQVTM; CDR2 reads ANQGSEA. For the CDR3, the DNA is TGCAGCGTTGGAAGGTTTTCCTACGAGCAGTACTTC. Translation gives CSVGRFSYEQYF.